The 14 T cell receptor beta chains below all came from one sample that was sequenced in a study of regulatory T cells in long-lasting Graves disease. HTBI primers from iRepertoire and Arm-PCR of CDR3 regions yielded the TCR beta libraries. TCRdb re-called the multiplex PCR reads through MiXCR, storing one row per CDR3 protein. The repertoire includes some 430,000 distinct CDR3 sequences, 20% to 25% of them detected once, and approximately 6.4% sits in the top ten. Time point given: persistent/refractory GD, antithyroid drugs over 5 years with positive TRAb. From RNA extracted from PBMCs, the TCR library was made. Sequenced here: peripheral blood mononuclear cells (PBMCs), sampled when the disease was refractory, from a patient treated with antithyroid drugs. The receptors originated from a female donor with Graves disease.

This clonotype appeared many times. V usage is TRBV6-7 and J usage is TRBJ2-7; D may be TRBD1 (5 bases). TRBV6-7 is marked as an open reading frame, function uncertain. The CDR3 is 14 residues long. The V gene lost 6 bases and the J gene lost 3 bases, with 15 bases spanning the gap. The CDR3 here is CASRTLDDSYEQYF. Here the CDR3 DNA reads TGTGCCAGCAGAACTCTAGACGACAGCTACGAGCAGTACTTC.

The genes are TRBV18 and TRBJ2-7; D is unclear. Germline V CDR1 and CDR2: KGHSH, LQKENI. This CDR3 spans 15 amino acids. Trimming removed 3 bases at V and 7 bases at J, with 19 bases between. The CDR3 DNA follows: TGTGCCAGCTCACCTAGGCCAGGACGAAGGGAAGAGCAGTACTTC. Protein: CASSPRPGRREEQYF.

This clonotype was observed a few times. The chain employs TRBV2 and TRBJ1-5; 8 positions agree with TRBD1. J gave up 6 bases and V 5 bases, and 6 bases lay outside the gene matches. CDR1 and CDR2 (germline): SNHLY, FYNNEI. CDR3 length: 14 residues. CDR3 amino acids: CASSTGGIIQPQHF. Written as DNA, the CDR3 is TGTGCCAGCAGTACAGGGGGGATTATTCAGCCCCAGCATTTT.

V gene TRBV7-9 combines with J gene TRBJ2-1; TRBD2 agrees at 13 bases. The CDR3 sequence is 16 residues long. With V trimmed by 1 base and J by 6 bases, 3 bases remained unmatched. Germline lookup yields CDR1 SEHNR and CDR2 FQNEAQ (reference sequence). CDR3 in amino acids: CASSLEGLAGANEQFF. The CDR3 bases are TGTGCCAGCAGCTTAGAAGGACTAGCGGGAGCCAATGAGCAGTTCTTC.

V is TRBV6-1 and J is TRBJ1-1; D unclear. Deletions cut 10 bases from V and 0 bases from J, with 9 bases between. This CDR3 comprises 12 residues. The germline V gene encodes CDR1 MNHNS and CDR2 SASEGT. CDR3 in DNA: TGTGCCACCACGGGGATGAACACTGAAGCTTTCTTT. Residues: CATTGMNTEAFF.

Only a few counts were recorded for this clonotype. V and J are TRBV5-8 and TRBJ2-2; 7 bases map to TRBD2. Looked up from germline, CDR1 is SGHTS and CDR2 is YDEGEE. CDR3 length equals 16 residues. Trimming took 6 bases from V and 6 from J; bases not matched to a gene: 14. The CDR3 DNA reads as TGTGCCAGCACCCCCGTGAGGGACTACCCACCCGGGGAGCTGTTTTTT. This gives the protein CASTPVRDYPPGELFF.

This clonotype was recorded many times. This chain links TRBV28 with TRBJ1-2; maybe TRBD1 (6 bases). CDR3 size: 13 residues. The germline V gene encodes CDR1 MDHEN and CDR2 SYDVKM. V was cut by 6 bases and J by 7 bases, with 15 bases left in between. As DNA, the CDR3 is TGTGCCAGCAGCCCCGCAGGGGCGAGTGGCTACACCTTC. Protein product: CASSPAGASGYTF.

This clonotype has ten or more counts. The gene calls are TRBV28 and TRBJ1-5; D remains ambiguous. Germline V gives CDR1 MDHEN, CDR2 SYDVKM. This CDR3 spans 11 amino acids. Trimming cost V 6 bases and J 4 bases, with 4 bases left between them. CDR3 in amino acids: CASSNNQPQHF. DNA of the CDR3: TGTGCCAGCAGCAATAATCAGCCCCAGCATTTT.

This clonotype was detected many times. In DNA, the CDR3 is TGCGCCAGCAGCTTAAACCCGGGGGACATTCAGTACTTC. Translated, it gives CASSLNPGDIQYF. This chain connects TRBV5-1 to TRBJ2-4; a possible D gene is TRBD2 (6 bases). The V end lost 2 bases, the J end lost 8 bases, and 11 bases lay between the germline ends. From germline, CDR1 is SGHRS and CDR2 YFSETQ. This CDR3 contains 13 residues.

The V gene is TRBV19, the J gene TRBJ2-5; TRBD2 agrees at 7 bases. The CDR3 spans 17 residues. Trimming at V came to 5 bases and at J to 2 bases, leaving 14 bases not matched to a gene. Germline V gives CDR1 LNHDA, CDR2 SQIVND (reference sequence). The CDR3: CASSEYTAGDLQETQYF. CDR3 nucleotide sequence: TGTGCCAGTAGTGAATATACTGCGGGGGATCTACAAGAGACCCAGTACTTC.

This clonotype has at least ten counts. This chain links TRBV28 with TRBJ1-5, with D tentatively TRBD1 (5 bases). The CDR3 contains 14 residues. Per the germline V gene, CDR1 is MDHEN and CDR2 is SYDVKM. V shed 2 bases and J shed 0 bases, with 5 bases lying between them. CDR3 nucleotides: TGTGCCAGCAGTTTAACAGGTAGCAATCAGCCCCAGCATTTT. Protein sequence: CASSLTGSNQPQHF.

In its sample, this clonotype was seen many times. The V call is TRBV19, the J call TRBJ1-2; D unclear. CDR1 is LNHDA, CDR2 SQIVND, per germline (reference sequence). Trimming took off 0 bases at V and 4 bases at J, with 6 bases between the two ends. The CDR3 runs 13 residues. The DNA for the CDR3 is TGTGCCAGTAGTATAGATCCCATCTATGGCTACACCTTC. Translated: CASSIDPIYGYTF.

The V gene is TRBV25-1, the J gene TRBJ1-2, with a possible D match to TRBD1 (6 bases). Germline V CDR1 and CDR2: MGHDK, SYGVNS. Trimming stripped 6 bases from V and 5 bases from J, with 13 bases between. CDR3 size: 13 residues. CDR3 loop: CASSSRGSYGYTF. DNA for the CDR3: TGTGCCAGCAGCTCAAGGGGGAGTTATGGCTACACCTTC.

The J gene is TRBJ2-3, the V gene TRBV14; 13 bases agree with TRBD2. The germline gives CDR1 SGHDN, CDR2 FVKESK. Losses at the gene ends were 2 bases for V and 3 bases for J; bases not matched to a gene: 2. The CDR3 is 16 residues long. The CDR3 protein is CASSQKTSGRTDTQYF. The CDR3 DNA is TGTGCCAGCAGCCAAAAGACTAGCGGGAGGACAGATACGCAGTATTTT.